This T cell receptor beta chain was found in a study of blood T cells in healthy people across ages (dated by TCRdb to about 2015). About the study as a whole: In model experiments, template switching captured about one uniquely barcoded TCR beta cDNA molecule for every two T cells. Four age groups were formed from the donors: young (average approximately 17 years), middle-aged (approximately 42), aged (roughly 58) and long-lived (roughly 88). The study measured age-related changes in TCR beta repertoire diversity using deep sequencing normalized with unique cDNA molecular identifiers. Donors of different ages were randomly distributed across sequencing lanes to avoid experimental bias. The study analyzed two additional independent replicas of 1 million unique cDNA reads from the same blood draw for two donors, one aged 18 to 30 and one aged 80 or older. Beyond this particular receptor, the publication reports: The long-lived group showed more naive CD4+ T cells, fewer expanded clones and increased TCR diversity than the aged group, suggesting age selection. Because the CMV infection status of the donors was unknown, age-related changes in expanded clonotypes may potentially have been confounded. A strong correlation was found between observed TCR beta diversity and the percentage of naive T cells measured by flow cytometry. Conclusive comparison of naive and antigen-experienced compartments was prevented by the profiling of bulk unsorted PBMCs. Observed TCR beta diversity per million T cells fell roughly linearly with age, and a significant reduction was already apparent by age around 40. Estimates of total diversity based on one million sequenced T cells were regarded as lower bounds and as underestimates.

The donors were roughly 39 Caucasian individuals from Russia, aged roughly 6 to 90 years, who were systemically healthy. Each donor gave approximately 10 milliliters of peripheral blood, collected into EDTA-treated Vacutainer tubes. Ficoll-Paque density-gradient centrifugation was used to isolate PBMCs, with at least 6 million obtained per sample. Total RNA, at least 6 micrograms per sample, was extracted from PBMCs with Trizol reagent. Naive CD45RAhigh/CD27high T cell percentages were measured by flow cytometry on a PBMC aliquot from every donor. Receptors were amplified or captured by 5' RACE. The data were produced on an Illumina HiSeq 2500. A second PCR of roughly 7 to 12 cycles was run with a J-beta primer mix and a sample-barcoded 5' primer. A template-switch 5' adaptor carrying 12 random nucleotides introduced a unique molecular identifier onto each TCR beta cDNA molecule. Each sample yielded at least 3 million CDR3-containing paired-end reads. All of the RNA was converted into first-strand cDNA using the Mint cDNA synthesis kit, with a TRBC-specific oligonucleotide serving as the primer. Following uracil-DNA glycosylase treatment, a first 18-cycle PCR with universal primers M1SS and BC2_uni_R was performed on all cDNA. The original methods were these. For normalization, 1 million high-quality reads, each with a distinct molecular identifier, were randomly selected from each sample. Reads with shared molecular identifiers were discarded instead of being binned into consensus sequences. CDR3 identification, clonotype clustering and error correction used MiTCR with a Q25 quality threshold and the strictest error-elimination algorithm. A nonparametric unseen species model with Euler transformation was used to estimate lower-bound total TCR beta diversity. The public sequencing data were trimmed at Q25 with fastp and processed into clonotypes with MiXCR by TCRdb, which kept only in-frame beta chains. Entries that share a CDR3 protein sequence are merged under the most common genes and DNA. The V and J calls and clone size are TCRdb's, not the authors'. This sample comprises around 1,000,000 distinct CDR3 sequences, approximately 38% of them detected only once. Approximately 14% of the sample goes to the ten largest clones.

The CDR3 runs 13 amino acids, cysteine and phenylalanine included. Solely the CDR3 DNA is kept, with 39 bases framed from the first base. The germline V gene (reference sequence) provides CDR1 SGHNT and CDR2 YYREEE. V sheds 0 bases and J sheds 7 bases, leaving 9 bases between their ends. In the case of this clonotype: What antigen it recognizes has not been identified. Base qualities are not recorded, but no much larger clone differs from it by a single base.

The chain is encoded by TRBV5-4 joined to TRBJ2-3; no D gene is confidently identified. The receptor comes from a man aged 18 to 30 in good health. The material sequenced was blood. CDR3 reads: CASSLEVVNTQYF. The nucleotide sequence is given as TGTGCCAGCAGCTTGGAGGTAGTGAATACGCAGTATTTT.